The 16 T cell receptor beta chains listed next were all sequenced from one sample in a study of cytomegalovirus exposure and HLA in healthy donors listed by TCRdb under 2017. The library was obtained by the immunoSEQ multiplex PCR assay. A mixture of 60 forward primers for TCR Vbeta segments and 13 reverse primers for TCR Jbeta segments was used in the multiplex PCR. TCRdb mirrors the immuneACCESS table, restricted to in-frame sequences. Some clones are absent from its copies; in checked studies, under half trace to an unresolved V gene, and the reason for the others is unknown. This sample comprises around 190,000 clones, roughly 79% of them detected only once. The ten largest make up around 1.9% of the sample. The specimen was PBMCs. The receptors stem from a man aged 25-45 years in good health and CMV-seronegative.

The CDR3 nucleotides are TGTGCCAGCAGTTTGGGACAGTCGATGGGCTACACCTTC. The encoded protein is CASSLGQSMGYTF. The chain carries TRBV27 and TRBJ1-2, with TRBD1 matching 7 bases. This CDR3 is built from 13 residues. Unmatched junction bases numbered 6, after V lost 3 bases and J lost 8 bases. CDR1 MNHEY and CDR2 SMNVEV come from the germline V gene (reference sequence).

The V and J genes are TRBV7-9 and TRBJ1-1, with D tentatively TRBD1 (5 bases). The ends were cut back, 5 bases at V and 1 base at J, with 20 bases in the middle. The CDR3 is 17 residues long. Germline loops: CDR1 SEHNR, CDR2 FQNEAQ (reference sequence). The CDR3: CASSILRGSIPNTEAFF. The CDR3 DNA follows: TGTGCCAGCAGCATACTTAGGGGCTCAATTCCGAACACTGAAGCTTTCTTT.

This clone is a singleton in its sample. A read error may produce the germline difference seen at one junction end. The rearrangement links TRBV29-1 to TRBJ2-5; D is ambiguous. In germline, CDR1 is SQVTM, CDR2 ANQGSEA. The CDR3 has 14 residues. The CDR3 sequence: CSASPRMVAEAQYF. CDR3 bases: TGCAGCGCATCCCCTCGGATGGTAGCAGAGGCCCAGTACTTC.

This chain uses TRBV19 with TRBJ2-5; 9 nucleotides match TRBD2. With 4 bases clipped from V and 9 bases from J, the junction kept 6 bases outside the gene matches. Per germline, CDR1 LNHDA and CDR2 SQIVND (reference sequence). This CDR3 has 13 amino acids. The CDR3 bases are TGTGCCAGTAGTAGACCGGGCGGGGGGGCCCAGTACTTC. This sequence encodes CASSRPGGGAQYF.

The chain combines TRBV27 with TRBJ2-7, with TRBD1 matching 7 bases. Germline CDR1 MNHEY, CDR2 SMNVEV (reference sequence). The V and J ends lost 0 bases and 6 bases, in that order; junction bases with no gene match: 8. The CDR3 spans 15 residues. The CDR3 loop is CASSLSGGAGSEQYF. The DNA of the CDR3 is TGTGCCAGCAGTTTATCAGGGGGCGCTGGATCCGAGCAGTACTTC.

In this sample, this clone turned up a few times. The V gene is TRBV6-5, the J gene TRBJ2-3; 9 bases align to TRBD1. CDR1 and CDR2 (germline): MNHEY, SVGAGI. Trimming cost V 2 bases and J 0 bases; bases outside gene matches: 0. The CDR3 covers 15 residues. DNA of the CDR3: TGTGCCAGCAGTTACGGGACAGGGAGCACAGATACGCAGTATTTT. Protein sequence: CASSYGTGSTDTQYF.

V usage is TRBV4-1 and J usage is TRBJ2-5, with D maybe TRBD2 (5 bases). Judging by the DNA end, TRBJ2-7 fits better; the J call may be wrong. The germline gives CDR1 MGHRA, CDR2 YSYEKL. The CDR3 length is 15 residues. This chain's CDR3 is CASSPREHRGYEQYF. DNA of the CDR3: TGCGCCAGCAGCCCTCGGGAACACCGAGGCTACGAGCAGTACTTC.

The genes are TRBV4-1 and TRBJ2-1; D is perhaps TRBD2 (6 bases). This CDR3 has 17 amino acids. The germline gives CDR1 MGHRA, CDR2 YSYEKL. Trimming cost V 0 bases and J 6 bases, with 18 bases left between them. CDR3 region: CASSQEISGGWFNEQFF. The CDR3 bases are TGCGCCAGCAGCCAAGAGATAAGCGGAGGGTGGTTCAATGAGCAGTTCTTC.

The V call is TRBV9, the J call TRBJ2-7, with 9 bases aligning to TRBD2. The V segment lost 3 bases and the J segment 1 base; nucleotides outside the gene matches: 8. The germline V gene encodes CDR1 SGDLS and CDR2 YYNGEE. The CDR3 length is 16 residues. This chain's CDR3 is CASSAIAGAGSYEQYF. The CDR3 region has the DNA TGTGCCAGCAGCGCCATAGCGGGAGCGGGGTCCTACGAGCAGTACTTC.

This clone was observed once. The chain joins TRBV29-1 to TRBJ2-2, with TRBD1 identical over 7 bases. The CDR3 length is 15 residues. The germline V gene encodes CDR1 SQVTM and CDR2 ANQGSEA. With 6 bases clipped from V and 6 bases from J, the junction kept 13 bases outside the gene matches. The CDR3 region has the DNA TGCAGCGTAAGATCGACAGGGTTATCTTCCGGGGAGCTGTTTTTT. Its protein product is CSVRSTGLSSGELFF.

The genes are TRBV29-1 and TRBJ1-1; 7 bases agree with TRBD1. After removal of 1 base from V and 2 bases from J, the junction contained 4 bases not matched to a gene. CDR1 SQVTM and CDR2 ANQGSEA come from the germline V gene. The CDR3 has 14 residues. CDR3 in amino acids: CSVEATGANTEAFF. DNA for the CDR3: TGCAGCGTTGAAGCTACAGGGGCTAACACTGAAGCTTTCTTT.

The V and J genes are TRBV9 and TRBJ1-4; TRBD1 agrees at 7 bases. The V and J ends lost 2 bases and 5 bases, in that order; junction bases with no gene match: 3. CDR1 SGDLS and CDR2 YYNGEE come from the germline V gene. The CDR3 has 14 amino acids. Written as DNA, the CDR3 is TGTGCCAGCAGCGTCACGGGACAGAATGAAAAACTGTTTTTT. Translation gives CASSVTGQNEKLFF.

The V gene is TRBV7-8, the J gene TRBJ1-1; maybe TRBD1 (5 bases). With 6 bases removed from V and 1 base from J, the gap between germline ends came to 12 bases. From germline, CDR1 is SGHVS and CDR2 FQNEAQ. The CDR3 totals 14 residues. Here the CDR3 reads CASSYGHPNTEAFF. DNA for the CDR3: TGTGCCAGCAGTTATGGACACCCGAACACTGAAGCTTTCTTT.

The J gene is TRBJ2-2, the V gene TRBV28, with D maybe TRBD1 (5 bases). The CDR3 loop spans 12 amino acids. The germline V and J ends were trimmed by 3 bases and 10 bases, with 9 bases remaining between them. Germline-derived CDR1 and CDR2 are MDHEN and SYDVKM. The CDR3 protein is CASSLQTVELFF. The CDR3 region has the DNA TGTGCCAGCAGTTTGCAGACAGTGGAGCTGTTTTTT.

On this clone itself: One junction end does not reproduce the germline sequence, and a read error may be involved. The chain couples TRBV7-7 to TRBJ1-6; possible D gene TRBD1, 6 bases. This CDR3 spans 15 amino acids. The germline gives CDR1 SSHAT, CDR2 FNYEAQ (reference sequence). Here the CDR3 reads CASSTRQAINSPLHF. CDR3 bases: TGTGCTAGCAGCACCCGACAGGCCATTAATTCACCCCTCCACTTT.

The V and J genes are TRBV7-2 and TRBJ2-3; TRBD2 matches at 9 bases. Germline V CDR1 and CDR2: SGHTA, FQGNSA. This CDR3 contains 16 residues. The trim removed 3 bases at V and 1 base at J, leaving 5 bases unmatched. Here the CDR3 reads CASSLFASGGTDTQYF. CDR3 DNA sequence: TGTGCCAGCAGCTTGTTTGCTAGCGGGGGCACAGATACGCAGTATTTT.